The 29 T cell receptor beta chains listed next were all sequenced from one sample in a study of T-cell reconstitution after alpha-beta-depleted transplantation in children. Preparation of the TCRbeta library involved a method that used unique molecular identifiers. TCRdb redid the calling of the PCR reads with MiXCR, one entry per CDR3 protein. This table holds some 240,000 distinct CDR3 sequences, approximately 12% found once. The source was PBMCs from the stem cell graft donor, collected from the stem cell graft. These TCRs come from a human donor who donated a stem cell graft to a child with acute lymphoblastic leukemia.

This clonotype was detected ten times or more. CDR3 nucleotide sequence: TGTGCCAGTCAGAGGTCTCCGGGCACCGGGGAGCTGTTTTTT. Translated: CASQRSPGTGELFF. The chain carries TRBV6-2 or TRBV6-3 and TRBJ2-2; D unresolved. Germline assignment: CDR1 MNHEY and CDR2 SVGEGT. The CDR3 sequence is 14 residues long. Trimming left V 9 bases short and J 4 bases short, with 15 bases between.

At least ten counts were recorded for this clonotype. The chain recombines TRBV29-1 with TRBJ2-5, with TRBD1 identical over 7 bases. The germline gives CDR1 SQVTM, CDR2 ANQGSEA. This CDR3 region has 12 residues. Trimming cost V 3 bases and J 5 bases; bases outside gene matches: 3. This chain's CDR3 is CSVETGPETQYF. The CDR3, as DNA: TGCAGCGTTGAGACAGGGCCGGAGACCCAGTACTTC.

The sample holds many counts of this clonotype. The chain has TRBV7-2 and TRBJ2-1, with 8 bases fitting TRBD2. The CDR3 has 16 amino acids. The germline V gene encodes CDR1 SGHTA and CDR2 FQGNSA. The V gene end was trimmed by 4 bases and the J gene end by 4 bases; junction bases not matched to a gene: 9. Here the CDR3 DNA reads TGTGCCAGCAGCTCCTCGACAGCTAGCGGGTACAATGAGCAGTTCTTC. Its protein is CASSSSTASGYNEQFF. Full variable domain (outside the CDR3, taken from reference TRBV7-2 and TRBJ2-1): GAGVSQSPSNKVTEKGKDVELRCDPISGHTALYWYRQSLGQGLEFLIYFQGNSAPDKSGLPSDRFSAERTGGSVSTLTIQRTQQEDSAVYLCASSSSTASGYNEQFFGPGTRLTVL.

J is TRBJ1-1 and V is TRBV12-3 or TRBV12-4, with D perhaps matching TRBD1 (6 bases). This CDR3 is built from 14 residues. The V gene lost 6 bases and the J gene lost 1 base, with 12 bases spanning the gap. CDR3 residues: CASSPGHSNTEAFF. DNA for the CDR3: TGTGCCAGCAGCCCGGGACACTCGAACACTGAAGCTTTCTTT.

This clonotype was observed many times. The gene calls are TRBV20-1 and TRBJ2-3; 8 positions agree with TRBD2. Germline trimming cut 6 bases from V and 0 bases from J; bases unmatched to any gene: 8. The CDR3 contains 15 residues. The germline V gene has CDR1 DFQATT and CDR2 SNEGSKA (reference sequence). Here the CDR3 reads CSAVVSGTSTDTQYF. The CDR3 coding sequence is TGCAGTGCCGTTGTTAGCGGGACTAGCACAGATACGCAGTATTTT.

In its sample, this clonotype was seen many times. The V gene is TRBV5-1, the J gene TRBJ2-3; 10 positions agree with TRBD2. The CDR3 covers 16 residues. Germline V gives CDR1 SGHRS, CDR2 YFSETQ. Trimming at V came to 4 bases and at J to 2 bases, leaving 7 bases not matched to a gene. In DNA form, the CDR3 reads TGCGCCAGCAGCCCAAGACTAGCGGGCATCACAGATACGCAGTATTTT. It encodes CASSPRLAGITDTQYF.

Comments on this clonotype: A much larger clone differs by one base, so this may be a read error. CDR3 in amino acids: CASSVEQGATESFF. The CDR3 bases are TGTGCCAGCAGCGTAGAACAGGGGGCCACTGAATCTTTCTTT. The genes are TRBV9 and TRBJ1-1; TRBD1 matches at 9 bases. The CDR3 is 14 residues long. Germline CDR1 SGDLS, CDR2 YYNGEE.

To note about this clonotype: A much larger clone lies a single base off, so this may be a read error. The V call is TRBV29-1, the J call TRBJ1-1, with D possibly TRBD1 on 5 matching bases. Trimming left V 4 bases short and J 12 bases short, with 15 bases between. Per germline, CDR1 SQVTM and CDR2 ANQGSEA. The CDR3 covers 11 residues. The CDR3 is CSVAEQAKTFF. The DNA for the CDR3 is TGCAGCGTTGCCGAACAGGCGAAAACTTTCTTT.

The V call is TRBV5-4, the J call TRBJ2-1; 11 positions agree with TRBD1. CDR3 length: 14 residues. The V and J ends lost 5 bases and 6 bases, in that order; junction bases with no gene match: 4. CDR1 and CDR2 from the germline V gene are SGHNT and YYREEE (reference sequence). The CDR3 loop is CASRRDRGSNEQFF. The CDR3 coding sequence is TGTGCCAGCAGGAGGGACAGGGGGAGCAATGAGCAGTTCTTC.

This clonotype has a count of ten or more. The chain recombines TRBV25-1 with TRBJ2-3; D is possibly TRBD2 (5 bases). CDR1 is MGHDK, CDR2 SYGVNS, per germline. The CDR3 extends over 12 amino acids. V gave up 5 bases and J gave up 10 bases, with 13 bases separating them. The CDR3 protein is CASSFRGRAQYF. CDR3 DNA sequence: TGTGCCAGCAGTTTTCGGGGTAGGGCGCAGTATTTT.

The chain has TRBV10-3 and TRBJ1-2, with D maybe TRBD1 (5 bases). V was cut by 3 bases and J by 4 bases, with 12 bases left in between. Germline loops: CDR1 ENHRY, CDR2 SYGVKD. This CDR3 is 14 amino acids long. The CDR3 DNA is TGTGCCATCAGTGACGGACATCTTTCCTATGGCTACACCTTC. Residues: CAISDGHLSYGYTF.

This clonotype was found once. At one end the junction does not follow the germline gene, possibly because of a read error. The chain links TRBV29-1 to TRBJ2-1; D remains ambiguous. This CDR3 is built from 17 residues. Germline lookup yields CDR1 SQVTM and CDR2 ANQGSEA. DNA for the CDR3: TGCAGCATTGAAGCTCTCACAGCTGAGAGGTCCTACAATGAGCAGTTCTTC. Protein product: CSIEALTAERSYNEQFF.

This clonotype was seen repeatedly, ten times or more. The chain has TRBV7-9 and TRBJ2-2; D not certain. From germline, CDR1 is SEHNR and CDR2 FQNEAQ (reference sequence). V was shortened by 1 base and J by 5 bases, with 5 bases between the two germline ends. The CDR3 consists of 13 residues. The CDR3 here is CASSLDQTGELFF. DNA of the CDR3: TGTGCCAGCAGCTTAGACCAGACCGGGGAGCTGTTTTTT. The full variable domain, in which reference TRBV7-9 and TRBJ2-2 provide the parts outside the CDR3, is DTGVSQNPRHKITKRGQNVTFRCDPISEHNRLYWYRQTLGQGPEFLTYFQNEAQLEKSRLLSDRFSAERPKGSFSTLEIQRTEQGDSAMYLCASSLDQTGELFFGEGSRLTVL.

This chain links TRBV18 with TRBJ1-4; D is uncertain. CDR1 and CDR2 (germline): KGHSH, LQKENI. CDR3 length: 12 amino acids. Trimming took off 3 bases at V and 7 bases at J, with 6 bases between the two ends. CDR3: CASSPGGEKLFF. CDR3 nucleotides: TGTGCCAGCTCACCGGGAGGTGAAAAACTGTTTTTT.

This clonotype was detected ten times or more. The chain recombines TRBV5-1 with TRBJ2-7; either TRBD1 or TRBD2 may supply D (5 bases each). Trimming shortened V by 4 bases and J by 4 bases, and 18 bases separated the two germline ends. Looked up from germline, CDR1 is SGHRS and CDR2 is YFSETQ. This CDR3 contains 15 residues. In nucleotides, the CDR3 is TGCGCCAGCAGCCAAACCGGGACCCGCGGATACGAGCAGTACTTC. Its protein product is CASSQTGTRGYEQYF.

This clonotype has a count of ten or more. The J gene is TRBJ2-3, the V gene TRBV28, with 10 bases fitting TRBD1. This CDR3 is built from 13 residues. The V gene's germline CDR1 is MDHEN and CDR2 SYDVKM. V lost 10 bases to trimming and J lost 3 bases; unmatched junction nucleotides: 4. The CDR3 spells CAIGQGGTDTQYF. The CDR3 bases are TGTGCCATAGGACAGGGGGGGACAGATACGCAGTATTTT.

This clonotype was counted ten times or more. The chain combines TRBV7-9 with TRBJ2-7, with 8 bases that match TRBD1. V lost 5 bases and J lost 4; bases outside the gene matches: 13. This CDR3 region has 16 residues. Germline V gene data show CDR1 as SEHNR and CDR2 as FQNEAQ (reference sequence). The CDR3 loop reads CASSQDRGRGPYEQYF. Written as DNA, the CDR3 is TGTGCCAGCAGCCAAGACAGGGGTCGAGGACCGTACGAGCAGTACTTC.

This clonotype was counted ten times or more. This CDR3 reads CAWRGAGNQPQHF. The CDR3 nucleotides read TGTGCCTGGCGGGGGGCTGGCAATCAGCCCCAGCATTTT. V usage is TRBV30 and J usage is TRBJ1-5, with TRBD1 as a possible D gene (6 bases). Trimming removed 5 bases at V and 2 bases at J, with 10 bases between. Looked up from germline, CDR1 is GTSNPN and CDR2 is SVGIG (reference sequence). The CDR3 is made up of 13 amino acids.

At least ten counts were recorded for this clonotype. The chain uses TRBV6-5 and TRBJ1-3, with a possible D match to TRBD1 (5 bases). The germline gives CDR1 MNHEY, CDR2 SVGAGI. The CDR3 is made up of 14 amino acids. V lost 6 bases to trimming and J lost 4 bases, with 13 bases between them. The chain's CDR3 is CASRAGTVGNTIYF. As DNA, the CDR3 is TGTGCCAGCAGAGCCGGGACCGTCGGAAACACCATATATTTT.

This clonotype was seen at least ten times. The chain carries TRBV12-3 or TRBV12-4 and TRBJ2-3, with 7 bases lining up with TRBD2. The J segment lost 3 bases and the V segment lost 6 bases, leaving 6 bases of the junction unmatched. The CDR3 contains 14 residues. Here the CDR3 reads CASSPAGWTDTQYF. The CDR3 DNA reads TGTGCCAGCAGCCCAGCGGGGTGGACAGATACGCAGTATTTT.

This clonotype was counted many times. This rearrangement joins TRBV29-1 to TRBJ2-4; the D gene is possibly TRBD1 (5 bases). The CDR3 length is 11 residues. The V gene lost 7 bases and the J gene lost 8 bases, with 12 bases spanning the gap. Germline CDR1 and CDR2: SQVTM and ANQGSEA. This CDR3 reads CSASLGDIQYF. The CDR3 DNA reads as TGCAGCGCCTCTTTAGGGGACATTCAGTACTTC.

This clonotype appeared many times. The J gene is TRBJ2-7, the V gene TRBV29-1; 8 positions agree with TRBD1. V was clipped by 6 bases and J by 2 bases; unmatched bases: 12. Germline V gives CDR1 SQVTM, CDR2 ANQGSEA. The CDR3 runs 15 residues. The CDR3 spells CSVGGQDGRAYEQYF. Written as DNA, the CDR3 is TGCAGCGTCGGGGGACAGGACGGTCGGGCCTACGAGCAGTACTTC.

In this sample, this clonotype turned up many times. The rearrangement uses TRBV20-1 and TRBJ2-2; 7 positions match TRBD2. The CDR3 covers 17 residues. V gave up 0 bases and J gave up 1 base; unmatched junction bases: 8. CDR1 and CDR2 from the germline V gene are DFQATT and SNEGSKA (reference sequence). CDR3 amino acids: CSARDGSSGVNTGELFF. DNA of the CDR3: TGCAGTGCTAGAGATGGATCCAGCGGGGTGAACACCGGGGAGCTGTTTTTT.

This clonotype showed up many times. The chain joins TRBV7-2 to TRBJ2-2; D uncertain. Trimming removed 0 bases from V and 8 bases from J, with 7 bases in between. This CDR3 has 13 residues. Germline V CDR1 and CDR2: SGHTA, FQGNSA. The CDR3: CASSLASYGELFF. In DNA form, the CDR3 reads TGTGCCAGCAGCTTAGCATCTTATGGGGAGCTGTTTTTT.

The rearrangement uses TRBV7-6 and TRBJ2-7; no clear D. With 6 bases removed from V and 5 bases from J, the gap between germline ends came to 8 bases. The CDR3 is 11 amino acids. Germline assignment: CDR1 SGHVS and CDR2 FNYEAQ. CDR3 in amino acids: CASSGYDEQYF. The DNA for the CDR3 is TGTGCCAGCAGTGGTTACGACGAGCAGTACTTC. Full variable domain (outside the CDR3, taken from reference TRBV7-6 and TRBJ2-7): GAGVSQSPRYKVTKRGQDVALRCDPISGHVSLYWYRQALGQGPEFLTYFNYEAQQDKSGLPNDRFSAERPEGSISTLTIQRTEQRDSAMYRCASSGYDEQYFGPGTRLTVT.

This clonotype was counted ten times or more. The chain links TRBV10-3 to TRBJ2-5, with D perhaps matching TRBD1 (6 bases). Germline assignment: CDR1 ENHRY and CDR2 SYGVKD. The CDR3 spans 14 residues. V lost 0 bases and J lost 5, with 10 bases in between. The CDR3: CAISESTGEETQYF. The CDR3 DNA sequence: TGTGCCATCAGTGAGTCGACAGGCGAGGAGACCCAGTACTTC.

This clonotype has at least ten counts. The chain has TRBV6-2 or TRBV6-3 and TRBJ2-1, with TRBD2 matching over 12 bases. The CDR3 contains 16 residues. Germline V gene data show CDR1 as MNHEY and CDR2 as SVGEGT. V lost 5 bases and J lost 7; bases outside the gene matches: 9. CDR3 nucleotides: TGTGCCAGCAGTAGAAGACTAGCGGGGGACTTTAATGAGCAGTTCTTC. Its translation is CASSRRLAGDFNEQFF.

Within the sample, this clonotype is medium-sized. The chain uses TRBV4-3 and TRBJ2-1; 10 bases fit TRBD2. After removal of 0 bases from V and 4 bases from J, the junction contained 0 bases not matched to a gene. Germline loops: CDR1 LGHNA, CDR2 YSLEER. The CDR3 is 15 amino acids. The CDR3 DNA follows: TGCGCCAGCAGCCAAGATAGCGGGGGGTACAATGAGCAGTTCTTC. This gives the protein CASSQDSGGYNEQFF.

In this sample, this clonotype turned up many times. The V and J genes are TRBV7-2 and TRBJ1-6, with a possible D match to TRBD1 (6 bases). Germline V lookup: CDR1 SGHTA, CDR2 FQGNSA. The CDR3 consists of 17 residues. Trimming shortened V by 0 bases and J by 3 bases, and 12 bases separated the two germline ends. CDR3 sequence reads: CASSLAFRQDYNSPLHF. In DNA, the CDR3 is TGTGCCAGCAGCTTAGCTTTTAGACAGGACTATAATTCACCCCTCCACTTT.